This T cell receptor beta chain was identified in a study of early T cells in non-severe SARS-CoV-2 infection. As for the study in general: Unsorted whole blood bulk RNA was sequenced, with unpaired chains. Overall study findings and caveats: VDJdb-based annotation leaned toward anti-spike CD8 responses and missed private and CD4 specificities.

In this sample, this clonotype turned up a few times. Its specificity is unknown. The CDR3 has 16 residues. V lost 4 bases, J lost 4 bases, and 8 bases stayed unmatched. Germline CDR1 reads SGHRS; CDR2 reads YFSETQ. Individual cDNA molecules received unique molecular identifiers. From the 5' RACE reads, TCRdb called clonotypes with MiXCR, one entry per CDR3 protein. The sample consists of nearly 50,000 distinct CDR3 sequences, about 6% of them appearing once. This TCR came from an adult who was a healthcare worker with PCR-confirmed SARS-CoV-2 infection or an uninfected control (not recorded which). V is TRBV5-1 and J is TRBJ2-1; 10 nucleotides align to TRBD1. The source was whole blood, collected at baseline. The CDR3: CASSPLPGQGYNEQFF. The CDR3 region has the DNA TGCGCCAGCAGCCCCCTCCCGGGACAGGGGTACAATGAGCAGTTCTTC.